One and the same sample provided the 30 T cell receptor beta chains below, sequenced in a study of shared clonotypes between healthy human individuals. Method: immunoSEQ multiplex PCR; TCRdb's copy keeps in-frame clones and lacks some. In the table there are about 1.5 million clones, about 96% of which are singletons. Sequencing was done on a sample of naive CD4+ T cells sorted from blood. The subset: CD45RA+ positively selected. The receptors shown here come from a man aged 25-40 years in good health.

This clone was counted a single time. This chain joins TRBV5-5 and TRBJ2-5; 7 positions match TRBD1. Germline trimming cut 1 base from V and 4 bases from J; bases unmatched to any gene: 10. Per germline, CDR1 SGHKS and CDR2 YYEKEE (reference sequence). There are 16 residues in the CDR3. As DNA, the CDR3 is TGTGCCAGCAGCTTGCCCCGGGACAGCCAGAGAGAGACCCAGTACTTC. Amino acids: CASSLPRDSQRETQYF.

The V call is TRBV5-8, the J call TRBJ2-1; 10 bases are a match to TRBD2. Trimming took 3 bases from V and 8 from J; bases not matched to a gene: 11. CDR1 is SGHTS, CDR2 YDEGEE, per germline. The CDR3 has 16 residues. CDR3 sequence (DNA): TGTGCCAGCAGCTCACTCCTAGCGGGAGCTCTCTATGAGCAGTTCTTC. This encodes CASSSLLAGALYEQFF.

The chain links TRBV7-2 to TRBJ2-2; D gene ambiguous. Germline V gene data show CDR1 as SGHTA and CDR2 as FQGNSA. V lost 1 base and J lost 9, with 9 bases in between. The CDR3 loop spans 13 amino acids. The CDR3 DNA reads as TGTGCCAGCAGCTTAGAATACCTTCGGGAGCTGTTTTTT. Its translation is CASSLEYLRELFF. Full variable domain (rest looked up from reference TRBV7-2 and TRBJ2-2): GAGVSQSPSNKVTEKGKDVELRCDPISGHTALYWYRQSLGQGLEFLIYFQGNSAPDKSGLPSDRFSAERTGGSVSTLTIQRTQQEDSAVYLCASSLEYLRELFFGEGSRLTVL.

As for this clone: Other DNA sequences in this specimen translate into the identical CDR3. The CDR3 sequence: CASSLDSSGANVLTF. CDR3 DNA: TGCGCCAGCAGCTTGGACTCCTCTGGGGCCAACGTCCTGACTTTC. This chain connects TRBV5-1 to TRBJ2-6; no definite D call. CDR1 SGHRS and CDR2 YFSETQ come from the germline V gene. CDR3 length: 15 residues. Between the trimmed V and J ends, which lost 0 bases and 0 bases, there was a span of 4 bases.

The CDR3 region is CASSGRIAGGGADTQYF. DNA of the CDR3: TGTGCCAGCAGCGGAAGAATAGCGGGAGGCGGGGCAGATACGCAGTATTTT. The chain employs TRBV5-4 and TRBJ2-3, with 10 bases matching TRBD2. Per germline, CDR1 SGHNT and CDR2 YYREEE (reference sequence). The CDR3 loop spans 17 amino acids. The J segment lost 4 bases and the V segment lost 4 bases, leaving 12 bases of the junction unmatched.

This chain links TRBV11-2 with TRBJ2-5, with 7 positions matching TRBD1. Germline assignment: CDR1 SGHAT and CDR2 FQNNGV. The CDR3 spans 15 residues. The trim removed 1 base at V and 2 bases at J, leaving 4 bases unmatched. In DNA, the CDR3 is TGTGCCAGCAGCTTAGGTCGGACAGGACAAGAGACCCAGTACTTC. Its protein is CASSLGRTGQETQYF. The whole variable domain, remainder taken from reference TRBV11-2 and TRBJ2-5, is EAGVAQSPRYKIIEKRQSVAFWCNPISGHATLYWYQQILGQGPKLLIQFQNNGVVDDSQLPKDRFSAERLKGVDSTLKIQPAKLEDSAVYLCASSLGRTGQETQYFGPGTRLLVL.

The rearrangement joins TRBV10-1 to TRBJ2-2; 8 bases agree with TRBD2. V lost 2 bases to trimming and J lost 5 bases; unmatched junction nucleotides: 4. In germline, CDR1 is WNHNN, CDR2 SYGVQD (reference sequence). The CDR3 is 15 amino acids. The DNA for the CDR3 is TGCGCCAGCAGTGAGCAGGGACTAGATACCGGGGAGCTGTTTTTT. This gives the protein CASSEQGLDTGELFF.

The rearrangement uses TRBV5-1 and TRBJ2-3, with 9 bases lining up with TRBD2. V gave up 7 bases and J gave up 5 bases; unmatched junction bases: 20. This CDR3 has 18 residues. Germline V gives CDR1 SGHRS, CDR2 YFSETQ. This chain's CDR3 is CASGGLAGLNPEKDTQYF. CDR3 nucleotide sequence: TGCGCCAGCGGGGGGCTAGCGGGATTAAATCCAGAAAAAGATACGCAGTATTTT.

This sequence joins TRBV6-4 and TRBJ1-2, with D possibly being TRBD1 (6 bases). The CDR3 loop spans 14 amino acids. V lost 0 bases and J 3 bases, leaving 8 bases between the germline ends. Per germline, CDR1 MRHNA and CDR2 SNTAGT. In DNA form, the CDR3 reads TGTGCCAGCAGTGACTCCCCAGGGGACTATGGCTACACCTTC. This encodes CASSDSPGDYGYTF.

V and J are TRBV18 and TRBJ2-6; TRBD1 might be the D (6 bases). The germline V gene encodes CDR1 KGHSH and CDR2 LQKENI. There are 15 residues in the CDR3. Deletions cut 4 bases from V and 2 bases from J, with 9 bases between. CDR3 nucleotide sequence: TGTGCCAGCTCACGTGAGGGGGCTGGGGCCAACGTCCTGACTTTC. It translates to CASSREGAGANVLTF.

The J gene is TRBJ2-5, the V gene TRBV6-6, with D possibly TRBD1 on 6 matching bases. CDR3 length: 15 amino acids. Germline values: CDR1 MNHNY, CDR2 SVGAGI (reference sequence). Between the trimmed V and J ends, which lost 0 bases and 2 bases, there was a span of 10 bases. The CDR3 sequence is CASSYSRTAQETQYF. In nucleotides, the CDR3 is TGTGCCAGCAGTTACTCCCGGACAGCGCAAGAGACCCAGTACTTC.

The CDR3 reads CASSLRLSAGGSNEQFF. The DNA of the CDR3 is TGTGCCAGCAGCTTGAGGTTGTCGGCGGGAGGTTCGAATGAGCAGTTCTTC. The genes are TRBV5-4 and TRBJ2-1, with 8 nucleotides matching TRBD2. Losses at the gene ends were 1 base for V and 7 bases for J; bases not matched to a gene: 13. The V gene's germline CDR1 is SGHNT and CDR2 YYREEE (reference sequence). The CDR3 has 17 residues. The full variable domain, its missing parts supplied by reference TRBV5-4 and TRBJ2-1, is ETGVTQSPTHLIKTRGQQVTLRCSSQSGHNTVSWYQQALGQGPQFIFQYYREEENGRGNFPPRFSGLQFPNYSSELNVNALELDDSALYLCASSLRLSAGGSNEQFFGPGTRLTVL.

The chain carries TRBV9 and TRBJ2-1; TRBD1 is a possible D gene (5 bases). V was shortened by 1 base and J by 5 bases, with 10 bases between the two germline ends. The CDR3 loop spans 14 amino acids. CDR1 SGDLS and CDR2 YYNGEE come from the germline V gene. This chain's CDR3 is CASSVLTANNEQFF. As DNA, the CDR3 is TGTGCCAGCAGCGTACTGACAGCTAACAATGAGCAGTTCTTC.

The CDR3 reads CASSHREETQYF. In nucleotides, the CDR3 is TGTGCCAGTAGTCACAGGGAAGAGACCCAGTACTTC. The chain combines TRBV6-1 with TRBJ2-5, with a possible D match to TRBD1 (6 bases). V was clipped by 9 bases and J by 3 bases, with 11 bases between them. The germline V gene encodes CDR1 MNHNS and CDR2 SASEGT. This CDR3 comprises 12 residues.

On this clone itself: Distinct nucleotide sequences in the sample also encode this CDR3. The CDR3: CASSLGSYQETQYF. The CDR3 bases are TGTGCCAGCAGCTTAGGGTCGTACCAAGAGACCCAGTACTTC. The V gene is TRBV7-9, the J gene TRBJ2-5; D unclear. Germline V gene data show CDR1 as SEHNR and CDR2 as FQNEAQ (reference sequence). The CDR3 contains 14 residues. With 1 base removed from V and 0 bases from J, the gap between germline ends came to 6 bases.

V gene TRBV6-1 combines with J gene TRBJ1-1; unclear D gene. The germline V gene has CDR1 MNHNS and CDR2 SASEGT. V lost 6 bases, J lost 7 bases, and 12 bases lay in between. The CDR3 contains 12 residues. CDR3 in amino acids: CASSQSGDEAFF. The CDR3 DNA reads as TGTGCCAGCAGCCAGAGCGGGGATGAAGCTTTCTTT.

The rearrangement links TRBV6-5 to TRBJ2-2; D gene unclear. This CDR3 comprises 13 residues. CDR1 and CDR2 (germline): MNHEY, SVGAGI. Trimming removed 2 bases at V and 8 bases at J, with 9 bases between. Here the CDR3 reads CASSYEVLGELFF. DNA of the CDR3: TGTGCCAGCAGTTACGAGGTGTTAGGGGAGCTGTTTTTT.

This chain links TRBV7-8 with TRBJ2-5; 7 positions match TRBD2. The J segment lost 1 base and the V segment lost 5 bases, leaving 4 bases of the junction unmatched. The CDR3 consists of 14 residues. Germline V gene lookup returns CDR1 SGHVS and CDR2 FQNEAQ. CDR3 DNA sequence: TGTGCCAGCAGCCCGGGGGGAGCCCAAGAGACCCAGTACTTC. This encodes CASSPGGAQETQYF.

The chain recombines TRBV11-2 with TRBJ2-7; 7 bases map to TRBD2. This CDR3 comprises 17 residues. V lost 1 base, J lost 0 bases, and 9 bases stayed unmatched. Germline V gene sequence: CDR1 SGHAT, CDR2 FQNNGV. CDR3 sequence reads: CASSLAGVGGPSYEQYF. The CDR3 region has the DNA TGTGCCAGCAGCTTAGCCGGAGTGGGAGGGCCCTCCTACGAGCAGTACTTC.

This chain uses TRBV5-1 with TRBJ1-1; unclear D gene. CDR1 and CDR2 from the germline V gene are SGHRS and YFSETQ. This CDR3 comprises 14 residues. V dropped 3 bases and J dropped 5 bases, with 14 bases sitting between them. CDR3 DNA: TGCGCCAGCAGCTCCGGTACCTTGGGGACTGAAGCTTTCTTT. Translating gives CASSSGTLGTEAFF. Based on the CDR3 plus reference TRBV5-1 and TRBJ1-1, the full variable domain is KAGVTQTPRYLIKTRGQQVTLSCSPISGHRSVSWYQQTPGQGLQFLFEYFSETQRNKGNFPGRFSGRQFSNSRSEMNVSTLELGDSALYLCASSSGTLGTEAFFGQGTRLTVV.

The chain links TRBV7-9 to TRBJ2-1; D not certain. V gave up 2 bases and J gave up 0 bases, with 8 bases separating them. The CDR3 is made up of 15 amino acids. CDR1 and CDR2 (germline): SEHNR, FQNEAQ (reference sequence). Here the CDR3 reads CASSLKAISYNEQFF. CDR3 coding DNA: TGTGCCAGCAGCTTAAAAGCGATCTCCTACAATGAGCAGTTCTTC. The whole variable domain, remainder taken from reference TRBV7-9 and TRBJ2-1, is DTGVSQNPRHKITKRGQNVTFRCDPISEHNRLYWYRQTLGQGPEFLTYFQNEAQLEKSRLLSDRFSAERPKGSFSTLEIQRTEQGDSAMYLCASSLKAISYNEQFFGPGTRLTVL.

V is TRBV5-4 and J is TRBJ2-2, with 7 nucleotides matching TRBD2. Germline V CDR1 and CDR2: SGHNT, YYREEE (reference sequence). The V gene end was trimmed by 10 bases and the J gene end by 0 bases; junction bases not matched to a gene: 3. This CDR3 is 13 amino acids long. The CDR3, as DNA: TGTGCCTCAAGCGGGGCGAACACCGGGGAGCTGTTTTTT. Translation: CASSGANTGELFF. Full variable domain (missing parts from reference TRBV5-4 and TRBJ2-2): ETGVTQSPTHLIKTRGQQVTLRCSSQSGHNTVSWYQQALGQGPQFIFQYYREEENGRGNFPPRFSGLQFPNYSSELNVNALELDDSALYLCASSGANTGELFFGEGSRLTVL.

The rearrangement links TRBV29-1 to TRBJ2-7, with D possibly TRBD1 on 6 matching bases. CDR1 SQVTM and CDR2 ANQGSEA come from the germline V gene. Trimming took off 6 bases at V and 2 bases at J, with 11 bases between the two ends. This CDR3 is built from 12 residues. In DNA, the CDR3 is TGCAGCGTGGAGACAGGCCCCTACGAGCAGTACTTC. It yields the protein CSVETGPYEQYF.

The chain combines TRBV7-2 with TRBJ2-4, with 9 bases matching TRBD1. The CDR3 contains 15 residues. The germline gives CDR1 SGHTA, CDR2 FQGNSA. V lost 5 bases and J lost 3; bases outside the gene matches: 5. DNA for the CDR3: TGTGCCAGCAGCAGGGACAGGGTCGGCAAAAACATTCAGTACTTC. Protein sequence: CASSRDRVGKNIQYF.

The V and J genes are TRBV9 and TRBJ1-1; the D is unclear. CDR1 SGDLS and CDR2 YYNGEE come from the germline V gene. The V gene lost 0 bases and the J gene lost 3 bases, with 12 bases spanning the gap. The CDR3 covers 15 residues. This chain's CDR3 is CASSVASLRDTEAFF. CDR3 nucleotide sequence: TGTGCCAGCAGCGTAGCCAGCTTAAGGGACACTGAAGCTTTCTTT.

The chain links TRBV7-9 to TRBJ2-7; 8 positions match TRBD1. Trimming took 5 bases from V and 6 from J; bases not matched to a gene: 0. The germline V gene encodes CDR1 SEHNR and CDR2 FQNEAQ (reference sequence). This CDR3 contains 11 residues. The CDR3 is CASSTGGEQYF. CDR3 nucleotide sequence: TGTGCCAGCAGCACAGGGGGCGAGCAGTACTTC.

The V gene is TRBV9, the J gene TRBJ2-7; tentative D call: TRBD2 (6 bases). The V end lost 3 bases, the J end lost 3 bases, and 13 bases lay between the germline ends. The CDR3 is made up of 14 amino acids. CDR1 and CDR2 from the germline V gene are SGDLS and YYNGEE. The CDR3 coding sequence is TGTGCCAGCAGCGCCTCTCGGGGGTTCTACGAGCAGTACTTC. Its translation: CASSASRGFYEQYF.

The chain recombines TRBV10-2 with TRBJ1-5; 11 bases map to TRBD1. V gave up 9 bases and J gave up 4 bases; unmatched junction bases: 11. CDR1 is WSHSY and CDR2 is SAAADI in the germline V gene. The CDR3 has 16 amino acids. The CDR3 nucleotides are TGCGCCAGTGCGAACGGACAGGGGGCAAGTAATCAGCCCCAGCATTTT. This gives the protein CASANGQGASNQPQHF.

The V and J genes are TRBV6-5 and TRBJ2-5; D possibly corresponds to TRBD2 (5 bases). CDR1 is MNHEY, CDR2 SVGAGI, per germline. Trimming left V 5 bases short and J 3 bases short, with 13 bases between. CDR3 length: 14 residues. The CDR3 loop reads CASSVSGIKETQYF. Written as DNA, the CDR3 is TGTGCCAGCAGTGTAAGCGGAATTAAAGAGACCCAGTACTTC.

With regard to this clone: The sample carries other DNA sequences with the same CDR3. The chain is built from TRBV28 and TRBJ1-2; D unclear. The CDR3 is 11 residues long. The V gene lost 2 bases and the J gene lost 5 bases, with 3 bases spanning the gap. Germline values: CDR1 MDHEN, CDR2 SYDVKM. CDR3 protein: CASSLRYGYTF. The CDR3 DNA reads TGTGCCAGCAGTTTACGGTATGGCTACACCTTC.